Here is one T cell receptor (beta chain) with its context. Its antigen is not identified. This PCR relied on a set of 60 Vbeta primers and 13 Jbeta primers. Sequencing used immunoSEQ multiplex PCR; TCRdb keeps in-frame clones, though not all of them. Here the sample spans under 200,000 clones, just over 75% being singletons. Germline V lookup: CDR1 MNHEY, CDR2 SVGAGI. Trimming removed 0 bases at V and 7 bases at J, with 13 bases between. The CDR3 spans 16 residues. The data derive from a study of cytomegalovirus exposure and HLA in healthy donors. Study findings and constraints: A later analysis linked some 17,000 TCR beta sequences to HLA alleles at 0.05 false discovery rate.

The sample consisted of PBMCs. V and J are TRBV6-5 and TRBJ1-6; possibly TRBD1 for D (5 bases). The sequence came from a woman younger than 45 in good health and CMV-seropositive. The CDR3 reads CASSYSAGIANSPLHF. Written as DNA, the CDR3 is TGTGCCAGCAGTTACTCAGCAGGGATCGCAAATTCACCCCTCCACTTT.